The 19 T cell receptor beta chains below come from one sample, sequenced in a study of vaccination effects on CD4 cells after COVID-19. Sequencing was performed with immunoSEQ multiplex PCR; in TCRdb, only in-frame clones are kept and a portion is missing. The repertoire holds about 45,000 clones, with around 75% as singletons. These TCRs are of unknown antigen specificity. Expansion of antigen-specific CD4+ T cells with viral peptide pools was carried out by the ViraFEST assay before sequencing. Having been cultured for less than 12 days, the cells underwent CD4+ T cell isolation. Documented for the person is a PCR-confirmed SARS-CoV-2 infection occurring between March and December 2020. This sample comprised CD4+ T cells from PBMCs cultured with a peptide pool, obtained before COVID-19 vaccination. The receptors were gathered from a human donor who had a prior SARS-CoV-2 infection.

The chain has TRBV3-1 (or the pseudogene TRBV3-2) and TRBJ2-5; unclear D gene. This CDR3 region has 17 residues. Trimming left V 1 base short and J 5 bases short, with 20 bases between. CDR1 LGHDT and CDR2 YNNKEL come from the germline V gene (reference sequence). The CDR3 loop is CASSQVKSGMGTETQYF. The CDR3 region has the DNA TGTGCCAGCAGCCAAGTTAAGAGTGGGATGGGCACCGAGACCCAGTACTTC.

The chain links TRBV6-5 to TRBJ2-3; 10 bases map to TRBD2. The V gene's germline CDR1 is MNHEY and CDR2 SVGAGI. The CDR3 length is 15 residues. J lost 1 base, V lost 6 bases, and 4 bases had no gene match. Written as DNA, the CDR3 is TGTGCCAGCAGGGTAGCGGGAGGCGGCACAGATACGCAGTATTTT. This codes for CASRVAGGGTDTQYF.

The J gene is TRBJ2-1, the V gene TRBV4-3; D unresolved. CDR1 LGHNA and CDR2 YSLEER come from the germline V gene. V dropped 4 bases and J dropped 0 bases, with 10 bases sitting between them. This CDR3 has 15 residues. Here the CDR3 reads CASSLTTSSYNEQFF. The CDR3 nucleotides read TGCGCCAGCAGCCTAACCACGAGCTCCTACAATGAGCAGTTCTTC.

The chain combines TRBV19 with TRBJ1-1; 7 nucleotides align to TRBD1. Trimming removed 6 bases from V and 5 bases from J; junction bases left unmatched: 9. The CDR3 consists of 14 residues. CDR1 is LNHDA and CDR2 is SQIVND in the germline V gene (reference sequence). As DNA, the CDR3 is TGTGCCAGTAGCCGAGGGGGCTTGAGGACTGAAGCTTTCTTT. It codes for CASSRGGLRTEAFF.

The V gene is TRBV7-6, the J gene TRBJ2-3, with D hard to call. Trimming pared 1 base from V and 0 bases from J, leaving 11 bases between. CDR1 is SGHVS and CDR2 is FNYEAQ in the germline V gene. This CDR3 has 16 amino acids. DNA for the CDR3: TGTGCCAGCAGCTTAGTGGGCGTAGATAGCACAGATACGCAGTATTTT. It encodes CASSLVGVDSTDTQYF.

This clone was detected once. The rearrangement joins TRBV6-5 to TRBJ2-5; D gene unclear. Trimming removed 6 bases at V and 3 bases at J, with 17 bases between. Germline V CDR1 and CDR2: MNHEY, SVGAGI. The CDR3 sequence is 15 residues long. Written as DNA, the CDR3 is TGTGCCAGCAGGCTTTCGCAGCGTCTCGAAGAGACCCAGTACTTC. Its protein is CASRLSQRLEETQYF.

The chain links TRBV5-4 to TRBJ1-2; D perhaps matches TRBD1 (5 bases). The V end was cut by 1 base, the J end by 4 bases, with 8 bases between. Germline CDR1 SGHNT, CDR2 YYREEE (reference sequence). The CDR3 loop spans 13 amino acids. The CDR3, as DNA: TGTGCCAGCAGCTTGAAGGGGATCTATGGCTACACCTTC. This translates into CASSLKGIYGYTF. The complete variable domain, with remaining parts taken from reference TRBV5-4 and TRBJ1-2, reads ETGVTQSPTHLIKTRGQQVTLRCSSQSGHNTVSWYQQALGQGPQFIFQYYREEENGRGNFPPRFSGLQFPNYSSELNVNALELDDSALYLCASSLKGIYGYTFGSGTRLTVV.

This clone was counted a single time. The chain is built from TRBV28 and TRBJ1-4; D uncertain. V dropped 5 bases and J dropped 0 bases, with 7 bases sitting between them. Germline CDR1 reads MDHEN; CDR2 reads SYDVKM. This CDR3 is 14 amino acids long. The CDR3 region has the DNA TGTGCCAGCAGTCCACCAGCAACTAATGAAAAACTGTTTTTT. Amino acids: CASSPPATNEKLFF.

The genes are TRBV12-3 or TRBV12-4 and TRBJ2-3; tentatively, D is TRBD1 (6 bases). This CDR3 has 13 amino acids. The V gene lost 8 bases and the J gene lost 2 bases, with 11 bases spanning the gap. CDR3 sequence: CASGDRLTDTQYF. The DNA of the CDR3 is TGTGCCAGCGGCGACAGGCTCACAGATACGCAGTATTTT.

The chain has TRBV5-4 and TRBJ2-1; 9 nucleotides agree with TRBD1. Per the germline V gene, CDR1 is SGHNT and CDR2 is YYREEE (reference sequence). V shed 2 bases, J shed 4 bases, and the junction held 4 bases outside the gene matches. CDR3 length equals 15 residues. The CDR3 here is CASSLLDRGYNEQFF. The CDR3 nucleotides read TGTGCCAGCAGCTTACTGGACAGGGGATACAATGAGCAGTTCTTC.

This clone showed up just a few times. V gene TRBV19 combines with J gene TRBJ1-5, with a tentative D call TRBD1 (6 bases). CDR1 and CDR2 from the germline V gene are LNHDA and SQIVND (reference sequence). Trimming removed 4 bases at V and 4 bases at J, with 11 bases between. The CDR3 is 14 residues long. CDR3 DNA: TGTGCCAGTAGTAACCAACAGGGTAATCAGCCCCAGCATTTT. It codes for CASSNQQGNQPQHF.

The chain carries TRBV6-1 and TRBJ2-7; D is ambiguous. Germline CDR1 MNHNS, CDR2 SASEGT. Between the trimmed V and J ends, which lost 1 base and 0 bases, there was a span of 7 bases. This CDR3 has 14 amino acids. The CDR3 DNA reads TGTGCCAGCAGTGAAGACGGAATCTCCTACGAGCAGTACTTC. Translated, it gives CASSEDGISYEQYF.

V usage is TRBV1 and J usage is TRBJ2-3; the D segment call TRBD2 is taken from the table without a DNA check. TRBV1 is tagged as a pseudogene. This CDR3 contains 18 residues. The CDR3 region has the DNA TGCACCAGCATCCCGGGACTAGCGCCCCAGGATGGTCCGGATACGCAGTATTTT. Its translation: CTSIPGLAPQDGPDTQYF.

The rearrangement joins TRBV2 to TRBJ2-7; 8 nucleotides line up with TRBD1. The CDR3 loop spans 15 amino acids. CDR1 and CDR2 from the germline V gene are SNHLY and FYNNEI. The V gene end was trimmed by 7 bases and the J gene end by 3 bases; junction bases not matched to a gene: 11. In DNA, the CDR3 is TGTGCCAGCATTCAGGCGGAGACAGGGGACTACGAGCAGTACTTC. This sequence encodes CASIQAETGDYEQYF. Complete variable domain (other parts from reference TRBV2 and TRBJ2-7): EPEVTQTPSHQVTQMGQEVILRCVPISNHLYFYWYRQILGQKVEFLVSFYNNEISEKSEIFDDQFSVERPDGSNFTLKIRSTKLEDSAMYFCASIQAETGDYEQYFGPGTRLTVT.

In this sample, this clone turned up a few times. The V gene is TRBV7-6, the J gene TRBJ1-1; D is possibly TRBD1 (5 bases). Looked up from germline, CDR1 is SGHVS and CDR2 is FNYEAQ. V was clipped by 0 bases and J by 4 bases, with 12 bases between them. The CDR3 is 15 residues long. CDR3 protein: CASSLAGGARTEAFF. In DNA form, the CDR3 reads TGTGCCAGCAGCTTAGCGGGCGGGGCTCGCACTGAAGCTTTCTTT.

This chain connects TRBV2 to TRBJ1-4, with TRBD1 identical over 8 bases. Germline-derived CDR1 and CDR2 are SNHLY and FYNNEI. The CDR3 runs 13 residues. After removal of 6 bases from V and 6 bases from J, the junction contained 3 bases not matched to a gene. The CDR3 region is CASRTGEYEKLFF. The CDR3 region has the DNA TGTGCCAGCAGGACAGGGGAGTATGAAAAACTGTTTTTT.

The chain carries TRBV3-1 (or the pseudogene TRBV3-2) and TRBJ2-5, with D unclear. V was trimmed by 3 bases and J by 5 bases, leaving 13 bases between them. The germline CDR1 and CDR2 sequences are LGHDT and YNNKEL (reference sequence). The CDR3 has 14 amino acids. This chain's CDR3 is CASSHQRTRETQYF. In nucleotides, the CDR3 is TGTGCCAGCAGCCACCAACGGACCCGGGAGACCCAGTACTTC.

This clone occurred a few times. This chain uses TRBV6-6 with TRBJ1-5, with 7 bases lining up with TRBD1. Germline V gives CDR1 MNHNY, CDR2 SVGAGI (reference sequence). The CDR3 is 16 residues long. Trimming took 6 bases from V and 0 from J; bases not matched to a gene: 8. The CDR3 DNA reads as TGTGCCAGCAGCCGCCGGACAGGCTATAGCAATCAGCCCCAGCATTTT. Translated, it gives CASSRRTGYSNQPQHF.

The V gene is TRBV7-2, the J gene TRBJ1-6, with a possible D match to TRBD1 (6 bases). The CDR3 is made up of 18 amino acids. Trimming removed 5 bases from V and 2 bases from J, with 19 bases in between. CDR1 and CDR2 (germline): SGHTA, FQGNSA. CDR3 loop: CASSLPPGRDTYNSPLHF. CDR3 coding DNA: TGTGCCAGCAGCCTCCCTCCGGGAAGGGACACCTATAATTCACCCCTCCACTTT.